Below, 20 T cell receptor beta chains from the same sample are listed, as sequenced in a study of shared clonotypes between healthy human individuals. The repertoire was sequenced with immunoSEQ multiplex PCR; TCRdb's copy has only in-frame clones and lacks some. Of approximately 470,000 clones detected, 81% appear once; the ten largest clones hold roughly an eighth. Specimen: PBMCs. The receptors stem from a woman between 35 and 50 years old in good health. Some clones in this sample may be carry-over from other donors' samples.

This rearrangement joins TRBV5-1 to TRBJ2-2; 10 nucleotides agree with TRBD2. This CDR3 has 17 amino acids. The trim removed 4 bases at V and 2 bases at J, leaving 8 bases unmatched. The germline V gene encodes CDR1 SGHRS and CDR2 YFSETQ. In nucleotides, the CDR3 is TGCGCCAGCAGCCCCCGCCGGACTAGCGGCAACACCGGGGAGCTGTTTTTT. Translated: CASSPRRTSGNTGELFF.

The J gene is TRBJ1-1, the V gene TRBV28; TRBD1 aligns across 9 bases. The CDR3 is 15 amino acids. CDR1 is MDHEN, CDR2 SYDVKM, per germline. V was clipped by 6 bases and J by 3 bases; unmatched bases: 8. CDR3 loop: CASSPGTGWYTEAFF. DNA for the CDR3: TGTGCCAGCAGCCCTGGGACAGGGTGGTACACTGAAGCTTTCTTT.

The chain uses TRBV5-1 and TRBJ2-7; TRBD1 is a possible D gene (5 bases). The V gene's germline CDR1 is SGHRS and CDR2 YFSETQ. This CDR3 is built from 13 residues. Trimming removed 1 base from V and 4 bases from J, with 9 bases in between. This CDR3 is CASSLTGAYEQYF. The CDR3 DNA sequence: TGCGCCAGCAGCTTGACAGGAGCTTACGAGCAGTACTTC.

This chain connects TRBV30 to TRBJ2-1; 8 bases align to TRBD2. Germline V lookup: CDR1 GTSNPN, CDR2 SVGIG (reference sequence). Unmatched junction bases numbered 12, after V lost 7 bases and J lost 7 bases. This CDR3 comprises 14 residues. The CDR3 DNA reads TGTGCCTACCTTGGGGTAGCGGGAAGAAATGAGCAGTTCTTC. It specifies CAYLGVAGRNEQFF.

A word on this clone: This likely came from a read error, as a far larger clone is one base away. This chain links TRBV2 with TRBJ2-7; no clear D. The germline V gene has CDR1 SNHLY and CDR2 FYNNEI. The germline V and J ends were trimmed by 4 bases and 3 bases, with 4 bases remaining between them. The CDR3 covers 11 residues. Written as DNA, the CDR3 is TGTGCCAGCAGTGCGGGCTACGAGCAGTACTTC. This encodes CASSAGYEQYF.

The V call is TRBV7-2, the J call TRBJ1-5, with D maybe TRBD1 (5 bases). V was shortened by 2 bases and J by 0 bases, with 14 bases between the two germline ends. Germline V gene sequence: CDR1 SGHTA, CDR2 FQGNSA. The CDR3 covers 17 residues. The CDR3 sequence is CASSLSRAVYSNQPQHF. The DNA for the CDR3 is TGTGCCAGCAGCTTATCCAGGGCGGTCTATAGCAATCAGCCCCAGCATTTT. The full variable domain, in which reference TRBV7-2 and TRBJ1-5 provide the parts outside the CDR3, is GAGVSQSPSNKVTEKGKDVELRCDPISGHTALYWYRQSLGQGLEFLIYFQGNSAPDKSGLPSDRFSAERTGGSVSTLTIQRTQQEDSAVYLCASSLSRAVYSNQPQHFGDGTRLSIL.

This chain uses TRBV9 with TRBJ2-1; 10 nucleotides agree with TRBD2. This CDR3 has 15 residues. The V segment lost 4 bases and the J segment 5 bases; nucleotides outside the gene matches: 6. Germline lookup yields CDR1 SGDLS and CDR2 YYNGEE. CDR3 sequence reads: CASSPRLAGNNEQFF. Here the CDR3 DNA reads TGTGCCAGCAGCCCGAGACTAGCGGGCAACAATGAGCAGTTCTTC.

The V and J genes are TRBV5-1 and TRBJ2-1; 11 bases align to TRBD2. From germline, CDR1 is SGHRS and CDR2 YFSETQ. The J segment lost 4 bases and the V segment lost 0 bases, leaving 0 bases of the junction unmatched. The CDR3 covers 15 residues. The CDR3 DNA is TGCGCCAGCAGCTTGGTAGCGGGAGGGTACAATGAGCAGTTCTTC. Translating it yields CASSLVAGGYNEQFF. The variable domain in full, completed from reference TRBV5-1 and TRBJ2-1, reads KAGVTQTPRYLIKTRGQQVTLSCSPISGHRSVSWYQQTPGQGLQFLFEYFSETQRNKGNFPGRFSGRQFSNSRSEMNVSTLELGDSALYLCASSLVAGGYNEQFFGPGTRLTVL.

The J gene is TRBJ2-7, the V gene TRBV10-3; 10 bases are a match to TRBD1. CDR1 and CDR2 (germline): ENHRY, SYGVKD. J lost 6 bases, V lost 6 bases, and 11 bases had no gene match. The CDR3 sequence is 15 residues long. The CDR3, as DNA: TGTGCCATCAGCCCCGGGACAGGGGCCCTTGGCGAGCAGTACTTC. This translates into CAISPGTGALGEQYF.

This chain uses TRBV27 with TRBJ2-1; 7 bases line up with TRBD1. The CDR3 has 15 amino acids. Per germline, CDR1 MNHEY and CDR2 SMNVEV (reference sequence). Trimming at V came to 3 bases and at J to 2 bases, leaving 4 bases not matched to a gene. The CDR3 reads CASSFAGTAYNEQFF. The CDR3 bases are TGTGCCAGCAGTTTCGCCGGGACAGCCTACAATGAGCAGTTCTTC.

The rearrangement links TRBV27 to TRBJ2-7; D is uncertain. The CDR3 runs to 14 residues. Trimming cost V 2 bases and J 3 bases, with 11 bases left between them. The germline gives CDR1 MNHEY, CDR2 SMNVEV (reference sequence). This chain's CDR3 is CASSLGKGNYEQYF. DNA of the CDR3: TGTGCCAGCAGTTTAGGCAAGGGTAACTACGAGCAGTACTTC.

Points on this clone: Sequence at one end of the junction differs from germline and may be a read error. V usage is TRBV19 and J usage is TRBJ2-2; 9 bases align to TRBD1. CDR3 length: 18 residues. Germline CDR1 and CDR2: LNHDA and SQIVND (reference sequence). Written as DNA, the CDR3 is TGTGCCAGTGGTATCAAAATCACAGGGGGCCCGAACACCGGGGAGCTGTTTTTT. Translating gives CASGIKITGGPNTGELFF.

The chain links TRBV6-4 to TRBJ2-3, with 9 nucleotides matching TRBD2. With V trimmed by 6 bases and J by 1 base, 8 bases remained unmatched. This CDR3 spans 16 amino acids. Per the germline V gene, CDR1 is MRHNA and CDR2 is SNTAGT. CDR3 sequence reads: CASSRAGGAGTDTQYF. The CDR3 DNA reads as TGTGCCAGCAGCCGGGCGGGAGGGGCCGGCACAGATACGCAGTATTTT.

The chain joins TRBV6-5 to TRBJ2-7; the match to TRBD2 covers 12 bases. After removal of 4 bases from V and 4 bases from J, the junction contained 5 bases not matched to a gene. Germline values: CDR1 MNHEY, CDR2 SVGAGI. CDR3 length equals 15 residues. CDR3 loop: CASSSLAGGTYEQYF. CDR3 DNA sequence: TGTGCCAGCAGTTCCCTAGCGGGAGGGACGTACGAGCAGTACTTC.

Details on this clone: Here the CDR3 omits its conserved ending phenylalanine or tryptophan, so a read error is the likely source. The limits of the CDR3 on the DNA are not certain, so only TCRdb's listed CDR3 is given. This sample also contains other DNA sequences that code for the same CDR3. This chain links TRBV6-4 with TRBJ1-2; no check of the table's D call, TRBD1, against the DNA was made. CDR1 and CDR2 (germline): MRHNA, SNTAGT. The CDR3 sequence runs 14 residues, both termini included. The CDR3 here is CASSDSAGVYGYTL.

The gene calls are TRBV29-1 and TRBJ2-7, with 9 positions matching TRBD1. Per germline, CDR1 SQVTM and CDR2 ANQGSEA. This CDR3 has 14 amino acids. V was pared by 6 bases and J by 13 bases, with 19 bases of the junction left unmatched. The DNA of the CDR3 is TGCAGCGTCGCCCGGACAGGGGAGTCTACGAGGGAATACTTC. Translated, it gives CSVARTGESTREYF.

With respect to this clone: A much larger clone lies a single base off, so this may be a read error. J is TRBJ1-3 and V is TRBV7-6, with D possibly TRBD1 on 5 matching bases. V was trimmed by 4 bases and J by 4 bases, leaving 11 bases between them. Germline CDR1 and CDR2: SGHVS and FNYEAQ. CDR3 length equals 14 residues. The CDR3 DNA is TGTGCCAGCAGCTCCGGGGCACCCGGAAACACCATATATTTT. Translating it yields CASSSGAPGNTIYF.

The chain has TRBV29-1 and TRBJ2-7; D might be TRBD1 or TRBD2, each matching 7 bases. Germline CDR1 SQVTM, CDR2 ANQGSEA. V lost 1 base and J 5 bases, leaving 15 bases between the germline ends. The CDR3 runs 14 residues. The CDR3 sequence is CSVEAGQGGNEQYF. CDR3 DNA: TGCAGCGTTGAAGCAGGGCAGGGGGGGAACGAGCAGTACTTC.

Turning to this clone: Only one base separates this from a far larger clonotype, so it likely reflects a read error. Additional DNA sequences in this sample encode the identical CDR3. This chain joins TRBV7-9 and TRBJ1-1; 7 bases match TRBD1. Germline CDR1 is SEHNR and CDR2 is FQNEAQ (reference sequence). The CDR3 extends over 12 amino acids. The CDR3 region is CASSYGQVGALF. The CDR3 DNA follows: TGTGCCAGCAGCTACGGACAGGTGGGAGCTTTATTT.

In regard to this clone: A far larger clone is off by one base, so a read error is likely. This chain joins TRBV15 and TRBJ2-7; D is undetermined. CDR1 and CDR2 (germline): LNHNV, YYDKDF (reference sequence). V lost 0 bases and J 5 bases, leaving 5 bases between the germline ends. The CDR3 runs 12 residues. The CDR3: CATSRDDDEQYF. CDR3 DNA: TGTGCCACCAGCAGAGATGATGACGAGCAGTACTTC.